These 23 T cell receptor beta chains originate from one sample sequenced in a study of T cell changes during pregnancy in multiple sclerosis (dated by TCRdb to the late 2010s). Libraries were built with the immunoSEQ multiplex PCR assay. The immuneACCESS repertoire file appears here via TCRdb, limited to in-frame rearrangements. These files lack a portion of the clones; in checked studies, under half of the deficit traces to unresolved V genes, and the cause of the others is not known. For this sample there are fewer than 110,000 clones; 92% appear just once. More than 0.85% of the sample is taken by the ten largest. The sample was peripheral blood, taken after pregnancy. The receptors originated from a female donor with multiple sclerosis, enrolled in a pregnancy study.

This clone was seen once. This rearrangement joins TRBV6-5 to TRBJ1-5, with 8 bases fitting TRBD1. J gave up 4 bases and V 6 bases, and 8 bases lay outside the gene matches. CDR1 MNHEY and CDR2 SVGAGI come from the germline V gene. The CDR3 covers 15 residues. CDR3 in DNA: TGTGCCAGCAGAAGACAGGGGTTTGGAAATCAGCCCCAGCATTTT. Protein product: CASRRQGFGNQPQHF.

The V gene is TRBV7-9, the J gene TRBJ1-3; no clear D gene. V was trimmed by 5 bases and J by 0 bases, leaving 14 bases between them. The CDR3 contains 16 residues. Germline CDR1 SEHNR, CDR2 FQNEAQ (reference sequence). CDR3 loop: CASSQRTANSGNTIYF. CDR3 in DNA: TGTGCCAGCAGCCAGCGGACGGCAAACTCTGGAAACACCATATATTTT.

The chain carries TRBV30 and TRBJ2-4; tentatively, D is TRBD2 (6 bases). The germline V gene has CDR1 GTSNPN and CDR2 SVGIG (reference sequence). V gave up 2 bases and J gave up 7 bases, with 9 bases separating them. There are 12 residues in the CDR3. This chain's CDR3 is CAWSLGLNIQYF. Here the CDR3 DNA reads TGTGCCTGGAGTTTGGGACTTAACATTCAGTACTTC.

J is TRBJ2-2 and V is TRBV7-6; 11 bases align to TRBD2. Germline assignment: CDR1 SGHVS and CDR2 FNYEAQ. The junction had 2 bases not matched to a gene; V was cut back by 1 base and J by 4 bases. The CDR3 sequence is 16 residues long. The CDR3 region has the DNA TGTGCCAGCAGCTTAGTGACTAGCGGGGCCACCGGGGAGCTGTTTTTT. Translated: CASSLVTSGATGELFF.

J is TRBJ2-3 and V is TRBV6-5; the match to TRBD1 covers 11 bases. The CDR3 length is 14 residues. Germline V gene lookup returns CDR1 MNHEY and CDR2 SVGAGI. The V and J ends lost 4 bases and 3 bases, in that order; junction bases with no gene match: 0. The CDR3 DNA is TGTGCCAGCAGTTGGGACAGGGGGACAGATACGCAGTATTTT. Translated, it gives CASSWDRGTDTQYF.

The chain carries TRBV7-2 and TRBJ1-2; D unresolved. CDR3 length: 13 residues. The V gene lost 6 bases and the J gene lost 6 bases, with 14 bases spanning the gap. In germline, CDR1 is SGHTA, CDR2 FQGNSA. The CDR3 nucleotides read TGTGCCAGCAGTTACGGACTGCTTGATGGCTACACCTTC. Amino acid sequence: CASSYGLLDGYTF.

The J gene is TRBJ2-1, the V gene TRBV5-4; 13 bases agree with TRBD2. After removal of 0 bases from V and 6 bases from J, the junction contained 9 bases not matched to a gene. This CDR3 is built from 18 residues. Germline values: CDR1 SGHNT, CDR2 YYREEE (reference sequence). The CDR3 is CASSLARTSGRAANEQFF. CDR3 DNA sequence: TGTGCCAGCAGCTTGGCCCGAACTAGCGGGAGGGCCGCCAATGAGCAGTTCTTC.

The chain couples TRBV5-1 to TRBJ2-1; 9 positions match TRBD2. The trim removed 0 bases at V and 9 bases at J, leaving 4 bases unmatched. CDR1 and CDR2 from the germline V gene are SGHRS and YFSETQ. There are 14 residues in the CDR3. The CDR3 spells CASSLASGRIEQFF. In DNA, the CDR3 is TGCGCCAGCAGCTTGGCCAGCGGGAGGATTGAGCAGTTCTTC.

The rearrangement joins TRBV18 to TRBJ2-3; 12 bases align to TRBD2. Germline CDR1 KGHSH, CDR2 LQKENI. V trimming: 3 bases; J trimming: 5 bases; junction bases outside the gene matches: 9. The CDR3 length is 17 residues. DNA for the CDR3: TGTGCCAGCTCACCCCAAAGACTAGCGGGGGCGTTAGATACGCAGTATTTT. It translates to CASSPQRLAGALDTQYF.

This clone was counted a single time. The J gene is TRBJ2-1, the V gene TRBV15, with 11 positions matching TRBD2. V lost 0 bases and J lost 4; bases outside the gene matches: 5. This CDR3 contains 17 residues. The V gene's germline CDR1 is LNHNV and CDR2 YYDKDF (reference sequence). CDR3 coding DNA: TGTGCCACCAGCAGAGATGGGCTAGCGGGGGGATACAATGAGCAGTTCTTC. It codes for CATSRDGLAGGYNEQFF.

The V call is TRBV27, the J call TRBJ2-6, with 7 bases lining up with TRBD1. In germline, CDR1 is MNHEY, CDR2 SMNVEV (reference sequence). V trimming: 4 bases; J trimming: 1 base; junction bases outside the gene matches: 7. The CDR3 extends over 17 amino acids. This CDR3 is CASSSPTGASGANVLTF. DNA of the CDR3: TGTGCCAGCAGTTCCCCTACAGGGGCGTCTGGGGCCAACGTCCTGACTTTC.

The rearrangement uses TRBV5-8 and TRBJ1-5, with D hard to call. This CDR3 contains 14 residues. In germline, CDR1 is SGHTS, CDR2 YDEGEE. V dropped 5 bases and J dropped 1 base, with 10 bases sitting between them. The CDR3 reads CASSPDWSNQPQHF. CDR3 sequence (DNA): TGTGCCAGCAGTCCGGACTGGAGCAATCAGCCCCAGCATTTT.

The chain combines TRBV7-9 with TRBJ1-1, with D perhaps TRBD1 (6 bases). The ends were cut back, 2 bases at V and 1 base at J, with 11 bases in the middle. Per the germline V gene, CDR1 is SEHNR and CDR2 is FQNEAQ (reference sequence). The CDR3 is made up of 15 amino acids. CDR3 DNA: TGTGCCAGCAGCTTATTTCCGGGACAGAACACTGAAGCTTTCTTT. Encoded protein: CASSLFPGQNTEAFF.

This clone was seen only once. The chain links TRBV4-3 to TRBJ1-2, with TRBD1 identical over 7 bases. V lost 3 bases to trimming and J lost 5 bases; unmatched junction nucleotides: 9. Germline lookup yields CDR1 LGHNA and CDR2 YSLEER. This CDR3 comprises 15 residues. The CDR3 reads CASSQDRSYGYGYTF. CDR3 sequence (DNA): TGCGCCAGCAGCCAGGACAGGTCCTACGGTTATGGCTACACCTTC.

The chain has TRBV5-1 and TRBJ1-1; a weak D match, TRBD1 (6 bases). CDR1 is SGHRS and CDR2 is YFSETQ in the germline V gene. The V and J ends lost 4 bases and 4 bases respectively, with 14 bases between them. This CDR3 is 14 amino acids long. This chain's CDR3 is CASSNGQLSTEAFF. CDR3 DNA sequence: TGCGCCAGCAGCAACGGACAGCTCAGCACTGAAGCTTTCTTT. The full variable domain, in which reference TRBV5-1 and TRBJ1-1 provide the parts outside the CDR3, is KAGVTQTPRYLIKTRGQQVTLSCSPISGHRSVSWYQQTPGQGLQFLFEYFSETQRNKGNFPGRFSGRQFSNSRSEMNVSTLELGDSALYLCASSNGQLSTEAFFGQGTRLTVV.

The CDR3 nucleotides are TGTGCCATCAGGGGGGACAGGGTCACTGAAGCTTTCTTT. Residues: CAIRGDRVTEAFF. The V call is TRBV10-3, the J call TRBJ1-1; TRBD1 matches 9 bases. V was pared by 6 bases and J by 4 bases, with 3 bases of the junction left unmatched. The CDR3 spans 13 residues. Germline CDR1 reads ENHRY; CDR2 reads SYGVKD.

The V call is TRBV6-5, the J call TRBJ2-7; TRBD1 matches 8 bases. CDR3 length equals 12 residues. Germline loops: CDR1 MNHEY, CDR2 SVGAGI. The J segment lost 5 bases and the V segment lost 5 bases, leaving 2 bases of the junction unmatched. The CDR3 loop reads CASSGQGHEQYF. CDR3 sequence (DNA): TGTGCCAGCAGTGGACAGGGCCACGAGCAGTACTTC.

The chain employs TRBV5-1 and TRBJ2-5, with 8 nucleotides matching TRBD1. The germline gives CDR1 SGHRS, CDR2 YFSETQ. The junction had 6 bases not matched to a gene; V was cut back by 0 bases and J by 5 bases. The length of the CDR3 is 15 residues. The chain's CDR3 is CASSLADRDLETQYF. In DNA, the CDR3 is TGCGCCAGCAGCTTGGCGGACAGGGATTTGGAGACCCAGTACTTC.

The rearrangement links TRBV6-5 to TRBJ2-7; D remains unclear. The V and J ends lost 4 bases and 0 bases respectively, with 13 bases between them. Germline CDR1 and CDR2: MNHEY and SVGAGI. The CDR3 is 15 residues long. The chain's CDR3 is CASSSRLRPSYEQYF. CDR3 sequence (DNA): TGTGCCAGCAGTTCGCGCCTTCGCCCCTCCTACGAGCAGTACTTC.

V and J are TRBV2 and TRBJ1-2, with D uncertain. CDR3 length: 13 residues. V gave up 5 bases and J gave up 0 bases, with 7 bases separating them. Germline CDR1 SNHLY, CDR2 FYNNEI. CDR3 sequence: CASSRGSNYGYTF. CDR3 nucleotides: TGTGCCAGCAGTCGGGGTTCTAACTATGGCTACACCTTC.

The table lists this clone with a count of one. The chain joins TRBV5-5 to TRBJ2-2; maybe TRBD2 (6 bases). V was trimmed by 0 bases and J by 1 base, leaving 10 bases between them. The CDR3 has 16 residues. Germline V lookup: CDR1 SGHKS, CDR2 YYEKEE (reference sequence). The CDR3 protein is CASSLDWRENTGELFF. CDR3 DNA sequence: TGTGCCAGCAGCTTGGATTGGCGGGAGAACACCGGGGAGCTGTTTTTT.

This clone was observed once. This chain uses TRBV28 with TRBJ1-5, with 9 bases lining up with TRBD1. The V segment lost 5 bases and the J segment 6 bases; nucleotides outside the gene matches: 8. The germline V gene has CDR1 MDHEN and CDR2 SYDVKM. This CDR3 is 15 amino acids long. The chain's CDR3 is CASSQSPTGGQPQHF. Here the CDR3 DNA reads TGTGCCAGCAGTCAATCCCCGACAGGGGGTCAGCCCCAGCATTTT.

The table lists this clone with a count of one. The chain couples TRBV7-6 to TRBJ2-1, with D possibly matching TRBD2 (7 bases). This CDR3 is built from 14 residues. Germline assignment: CDR1 SGHVS and CDR2 FNYEAQ. V was cut by 5 bases and J by 5 bases, with 13 bases left in between. CDR3 residues: CASSRGAANNEQFF. DNA of the CDR3: TGTGCCAGCAGCCGGGGGGCAGCTAACAATGAGCAGTTCTTC.